This entry features one TCR beta chain sequence. As originally analysed: Scientists estimated how many nucleated cells there were by amplifying reference gene primers. Data came from immunoSEQ multiplex PCR; TCRdb stores just in-frame clones and leaves some out. From that table come the V and J calls and clone size; the DNA was used to work out D and trimming. The sample yields about 37,000 clones, around 87% seen once. CDR3 length: 13 residues. The V gene's germline CDR1 is LGHDT and CDR2 YNNKEL (reference sequence). V lost 3 bases and J lost 7, with 10 bases in between. This specimen comes from a study of blood T cell repertoires in COVID-19. Turning to the study itself: The United States, Italy and Spain supplied acute and convalescent COVID-19 samples. T cells, B-cell-depleted T cells, or PBMCs provided the cDNA or gDNA that served as material.

Specimen: peripheral blood. This TCR derives from a human donor in a cohort sampled during active COVID-19. V is TRBV3-1 (or the pseudogene TRBV3-2) and J is TRBJ1-3; no clear D gene. The chain's CDR3 is CASSQLAGNTIYF. CDR3 in DNA: TGTGCCAGCAGCCAGTTAGCCGGGAACACCATATATTTT.